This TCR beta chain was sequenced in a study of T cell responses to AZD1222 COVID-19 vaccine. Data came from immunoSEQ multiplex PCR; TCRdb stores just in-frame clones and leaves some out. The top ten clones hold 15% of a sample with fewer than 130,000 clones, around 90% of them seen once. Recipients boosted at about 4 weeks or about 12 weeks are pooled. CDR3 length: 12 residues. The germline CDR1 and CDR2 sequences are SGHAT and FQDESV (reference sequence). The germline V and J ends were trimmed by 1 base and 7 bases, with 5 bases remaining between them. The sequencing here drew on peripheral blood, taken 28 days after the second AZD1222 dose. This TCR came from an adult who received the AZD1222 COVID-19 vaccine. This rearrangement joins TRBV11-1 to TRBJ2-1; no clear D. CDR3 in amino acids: CASSLDQNEQFF. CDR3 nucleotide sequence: TGTGCCAGCAGCTTAGATCAGAATGAGCAGTTCTTC.